This T cell receptor (beta chain) was observed in a study of STAT5B mutations in CD4+ large granular lymphocyte leukemia. Study results and limitations: Patient CD4-sorted repertoires looked more clonal than healthy CD4+ repertoires, even without putative leukemic clones. Main leukemic clonotypes were patient-specific, but under 30% appeared at low frequency elsewhere.

The CDR3 sequence is 15 residues long. The ends were cut back, 10 bases at V and 6 bases at J, with 24 bases in the middle. Germline CDR1 is LNHDA and CDR2 is SQIVND (reference sequence). This was a survey-level run. Original processing notes: The detection floor for productive clonotype frequency was 2.59 x 10-5. The protocol was immunoSEQ multiplex PCR, while the TCRdb copy is restricted to in-frame clones and leaves out a portion. V and J calls plus clone size are reproduced from that table; the DNA served to infer D and trimming. The table records about 31,000 clones, less than 75% of them present only once. A single count supports this clone. Its antigen is unknown.

The receptor was isolated from a human donor in good health. The chain links TRBV19 to TRBJ1-1, with D perhaps TRBD1 (5 bases). Sequenced material: CD4+ T cells from blood buffy coats. Written as DNA, the CDR3 is TGTGCCACCGCGGGACCCCCGACGGTAGGAGCTGAAGCTTTCTTT. Amino acids: CATAGPPTVGAEAFF.